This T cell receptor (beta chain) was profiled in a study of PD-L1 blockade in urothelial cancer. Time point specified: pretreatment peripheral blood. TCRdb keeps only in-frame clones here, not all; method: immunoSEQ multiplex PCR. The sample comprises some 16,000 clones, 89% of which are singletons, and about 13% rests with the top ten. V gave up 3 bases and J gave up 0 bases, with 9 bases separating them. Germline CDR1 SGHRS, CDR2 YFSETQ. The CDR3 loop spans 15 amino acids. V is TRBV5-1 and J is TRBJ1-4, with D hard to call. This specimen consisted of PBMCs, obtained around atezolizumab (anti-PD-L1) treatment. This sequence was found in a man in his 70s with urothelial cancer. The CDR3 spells CASSSSGATNEKLFF. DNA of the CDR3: TGCGCCAGCAGCTCGTCCGGGGCAACTAATGAAAAACTGTTTTTT.